The 14 T cell receptor beta chains below all came from one sample that was sequenced in a study of blood T cells in healthy people across ages. With a J-beta primer mix and a sample-barcoded 5' primer, a second PCR ran about 7 to 12 cycles. A single record per CDR3 protein comes from TCRdb applying MiXCR to the 5' RACE reads. The table includes about 1.8 million distinct CDR3 sequences, about 49% detected once. Sequencing was carried out using blood. The origin of the receptors is a woman aged 40-49 years in good health.

The chain uses TRBV5-1 and TRBJ2-1; D possibly corresponds to TRBD1 (5 bases). V lost 0 bases and J 5 bases, leaving 12 bases between the germline ends. CDR1 and CDR2 from the germline V gene are SGHRS and YFSETQ. CDR3 length: 15 amino acids. CDR3 nucleotide sequence: TGCGCCAGCAGCTTGGTAGGGGTTTCAAACAATGAGCAGTTCTTC. Its translation: CASSLVGVSNNEQFF.

J is TRBJ2-5 and V is TRBV28; 10 bases align to TRBD2. The CDR3 loop spans 16 amino acids. V trimming: 7 bases; J trimming: 3 bases; junction bases outside the gene matches: 11. Germline V gives CDR1 MDHEN, CDR2 SYDVKM. The CDR3 sequence is CASTPGGLAGEETQYF. In nucleotides, the CDR3 is TGTGCCAGCACCCCCGGGGGCCTAGCGGGGGAAGAGACCCAGTACTTC.

The chain joins TRBV7-9 to TRBJ2-3; tentative D call: TRBD2 (5 bases). Germline-derived CDR1 and CDR2 are SEHNR and FQNEAQ (reference sequence). This CDR3 spans 15 amino acids. The V end lost 5 bases, the J end lost 0 bases, and 12 bases lay between the germline ends. DNA for the CDR3: TGTGCCAGCAGCCGGGGAGACCAAAGCACAGATACGCAGTATTTT. It yields the protein CASSRGDQSTDTQYF. Filled out from reference TRBV7-9 and TRBJ2-3, the complete variable domain reads DTGVSQNPRHKITKRGQNVTFRCDPISEHNRLYWYRQTLGQGPEFLTYFQNEAQLEKSRLLSDRFSAERPKGSFSTLEIQRTEQGDSAMYLCASSRGDQSTDTQYFGPGTRLTVL.

This rearrangement joins TRBV29-1 to TRBJ2-3; 9 nucleotides agree with TRBD2. Trimming took 2 bases from V and 1 from J; bases not matched to a gene: 7. The CDR3 has 16 amino acids. Germline CDR1 SQVTM, CDR2 ANQGSEA. CDR3 residues: CSVELVAGARTDTQYF. The CDR3 nucleotides are TGCAGCGTTGAATTGGTAGCGGGGGCCCGCACAGATACGCAGTATTTT.

This clonotype has only a few counts. J is TRBJ2-5 and V is TRBV25-1, with TRBD1 as a possible D gene (6 bases). The V end lost 2 bases, the J end lost 1 base, and 14 bases lay between the germline ends. Germline V gene lookup returns CDR1 MGHDK and CDR2 SYGVNS. The CDR3 is 16 amino acids. The DNA for the CDR3 is TGTGCCAGCAGTGAACACAGGGTAGCACTCCAAGAGACCCAGTACTTC. Its protein is CASSEHRVALQETQYF.

As concerns this clonotype: One base away lies a much larger clone, so this may be a sequencing read error. V usage is TRBV20-1 and J usage is TRBJ2-3, with 10 positions matching TRBD2. The trim removed 6 bases at V and 1 base at J, leaving 10 bases unmatched. Germline V gene lookup returns CDR1 DFQATT and CDR2 SNEGSKA (reference sequence). The CDR3 runs to 16 residues. The CDR3 spells CSARPVTSGRTDTQYF. Written as DNA, the CDR3 is TGCAGTGCGCGTCCGGTGACTAGCGGGCGCACAGATACGCAGTATTTT.

The V call is TRBV6-5, the J call TRBJ2-1; 11 nucleotides match TRBD2. The CDR3 loop spans 17 amino acids. Germline values: CDR1 MNHEY, CDR2 SVGAGI. The V and J ends lost 1 base and 4 bases, in that order; junction bases with no gene match: 6. The CDR3 DNA is TGTGCCAGCAGTTACTGGGGTAGCGGGGGGGCGTACAATGAGCAGTTCTTC. Its translation is CASSYWGSGGAYNEQFF.

The rearrangement links TRBV27 to TRBJ2-7, with 7 positions matching TRBD1. CDR1 is MNHEY and CDR2 is SMNVEV in the germline V gene (reference sequence). This CDR3 has 13 residues. With 3 bases clipped from V and 5 bases from J, the junction kept 4 bases outside the gene matches. The CDR3 here is CASSFEGGDEQYF. The CDR3, as DNA: TGTGCCAGCAGTTTCGAAGGGGGCGACGAGCAGTACTTC.

This clonotype was seen a few times. The J gene is TRBJ2-5, the V gene TRBV4-3, with D perhaps TRBD1 (6 bases). The J call may be wrong; the DNA end is better matched by TRBJ2-7. The V gene's germline CDR1 is LGHNA and CDR2 YSLEER. This CDR3 has 15 amino acids. CDR3 region: CASSQDLSGVREQYF. The CDR3 DNA reads TGCGCCAGCAGCCAAGATCTTTCAGGGGTCCGCGAGCAGTACTTC.

This clonotype has only a few counts. This rearrangement joins TRBV13 to TRBJ2-1; D tentatively reads TRBD1 or TRBD2 (5 bases each). Trimming stripped 5 bases from V and 5 bases from J, with 16 bases between. CDR3 length: 15 residues. Germline CDR1 reads PRHDT; CDR2 reads FYEKMQ (reference sequence). CDR3 residues: CASSTRTGTDNEQFF. The CDR3 nucleotides read TGTGCCAGCAGCACGCGGACGGGGACGGACAATGAGCAGTTCTTC.

The rearrangement links TRBV6-5 to TRBJ1-2; D is undetermined. Germline V CDR1 and CDR2: MNHEY, SVGAGI. V was shortened by 7 bases and J by 3 bases, with 18 bases between the two germline ends. This CDR3 is built from 15 residues. The CDR3 here is CASKGLGPVDYGYTF. The CDR3 nucleotides are TGTGCCAGCAAGGGCCTAGGACCTGTGGACTATGGCTACACCTTC.

The chain uses TRBV4-2 and TRBJ1-1; 11 positions match TRBD1. The CDR3 runs 18 residues. CDR1 and CDR2 from the germline V gene are LGHNA and YNFKEQ. With V trimmed by 4 bases and J by 3 bases, 13 bases remained unmatched. The CDR3 DNA reads as TGTGCCAGCAGCCTTAAATCGGGACAGGGGGTAGGGTACACTGAAGCTTTCTTT. Translated, it gives CASSLKSGQGVGYTEAFF.

The chain couples TRBV14 to TRBJ2-5, with 9 bases aligning to TRBD2. The V gene end was trimmed by 4 bases and the J gene end by 0 bases; junction bases not matched to a gene: 6. CDR1 and CDR2 (germline): SGHDN, FVKESK. The CDR3 totals 16 residues. In nucleotides, the CDR3 is TGTGCCAGCAGCCGGGGGGCTAGCGGGGACCAAGAGACCCAGTACTTC. Its translation: CASSRGASGDQETQYF.

The rearrangement uses TRBV5-1 and TRBJ2-1; a weak D match, TRBD1 (5 bases). From germline, CDR1 is SGHRS and CDR2 YFSETQ. CDR3 size: 12 residues. V dropped 3 bases and J dropped 8 bases, with 9 bases sitting between them. CDR3 region: CASSSGAYEQFF. DNA for the CDR3: TGCGCCAGCAGCTCTGGGGCGTATGAGCAGTTCTTC.